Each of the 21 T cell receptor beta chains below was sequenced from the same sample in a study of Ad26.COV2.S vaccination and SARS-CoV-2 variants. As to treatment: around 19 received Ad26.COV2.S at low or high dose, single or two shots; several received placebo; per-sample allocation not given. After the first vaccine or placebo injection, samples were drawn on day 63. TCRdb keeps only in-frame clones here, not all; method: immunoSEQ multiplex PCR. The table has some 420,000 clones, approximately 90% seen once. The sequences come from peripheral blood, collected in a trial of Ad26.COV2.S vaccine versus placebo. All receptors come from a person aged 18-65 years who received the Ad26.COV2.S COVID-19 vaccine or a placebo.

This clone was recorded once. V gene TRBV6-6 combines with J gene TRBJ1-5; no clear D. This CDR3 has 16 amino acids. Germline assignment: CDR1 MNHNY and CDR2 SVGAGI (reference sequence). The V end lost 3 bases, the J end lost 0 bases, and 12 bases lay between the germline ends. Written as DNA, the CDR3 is TGTGCCAGCAGTTATACAACAGCCTTTAGCAATCAGCCCCAGCATTTT. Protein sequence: CASSYTTAFSNQPQHF.

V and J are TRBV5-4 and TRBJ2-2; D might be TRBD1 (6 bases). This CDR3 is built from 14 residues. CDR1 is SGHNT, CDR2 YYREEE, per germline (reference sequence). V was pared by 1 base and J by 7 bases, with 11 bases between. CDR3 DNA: TGTGCCAGCAGCTTGCCAGGGGACCACGGGGAGCTGTTTTTT. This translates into CASSLPGDHGELFF.

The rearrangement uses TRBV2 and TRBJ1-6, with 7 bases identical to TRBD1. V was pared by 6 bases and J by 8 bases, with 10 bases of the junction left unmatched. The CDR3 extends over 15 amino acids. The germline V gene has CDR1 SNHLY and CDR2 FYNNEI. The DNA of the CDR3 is TGTGCCAGCAGCCCCACCGACAGGGAGGATTCACCCCTCCACTTT. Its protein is CASSPTDREDSPLHF. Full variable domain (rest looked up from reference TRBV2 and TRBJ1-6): EPEVTQTPSHQVTQMGQEVILRCVPISNHLYFYWYRQILGQKVEFLVSFYNNEISEKSEIFDDQFSVERPDGSNFTLKIRSTKLEDSAMYFCASSPTDREDSPLHFGNGTRLTVT.

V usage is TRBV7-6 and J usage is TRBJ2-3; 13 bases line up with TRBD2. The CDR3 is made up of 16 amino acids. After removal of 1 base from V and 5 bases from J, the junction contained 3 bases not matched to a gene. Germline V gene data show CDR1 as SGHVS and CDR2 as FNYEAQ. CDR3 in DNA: TGTGCCAGCAGCTTAGGACTAGCGGGGGGAATAGATACGCAGTATTTT. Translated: CASSLGLAGGIDTQYF.

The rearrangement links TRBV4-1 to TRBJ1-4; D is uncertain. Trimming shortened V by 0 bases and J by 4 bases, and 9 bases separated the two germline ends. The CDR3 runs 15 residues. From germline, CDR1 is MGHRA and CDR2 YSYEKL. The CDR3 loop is CASSQDLTDNEKLFF. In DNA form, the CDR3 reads TGCGCCAGCAGCCAAGATTTAACGGATAATGAAAAACTGTTTTTT.

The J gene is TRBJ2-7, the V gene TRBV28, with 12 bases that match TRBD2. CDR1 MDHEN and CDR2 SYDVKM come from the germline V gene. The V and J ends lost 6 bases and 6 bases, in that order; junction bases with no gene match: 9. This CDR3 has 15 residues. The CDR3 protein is CASRRALAGGSEQYF. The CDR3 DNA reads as TGTGCCAGCAGGAGAGCACTAGCGGGGGGATCCGAGCAGTACTTC.

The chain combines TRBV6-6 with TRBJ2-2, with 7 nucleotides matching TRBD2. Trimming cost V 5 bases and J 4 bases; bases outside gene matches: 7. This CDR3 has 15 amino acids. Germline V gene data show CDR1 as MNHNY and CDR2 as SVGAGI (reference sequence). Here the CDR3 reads CASSPAGVTTGELFF. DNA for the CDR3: TGTGCCAGCAGTCCCGCGGGGGTTACCACCGGGGAGCTGTTTTTT.

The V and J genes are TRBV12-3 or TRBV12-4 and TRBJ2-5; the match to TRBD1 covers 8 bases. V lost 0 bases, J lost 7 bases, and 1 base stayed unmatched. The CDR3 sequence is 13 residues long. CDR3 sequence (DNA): TGTGCCAGCAGTTTAGCACAGGGGGGGACCCAGTACTTC. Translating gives CASSLAQGGTQYF.

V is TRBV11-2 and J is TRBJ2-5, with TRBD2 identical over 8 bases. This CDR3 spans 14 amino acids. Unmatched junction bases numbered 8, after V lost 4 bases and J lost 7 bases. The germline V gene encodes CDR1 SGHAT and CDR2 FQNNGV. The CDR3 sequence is CASSSGLAPGTQYF. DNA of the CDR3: TGTGCCAGCAGCTCAGGACTAGCCCCGGGGACCCAGTACTTC.

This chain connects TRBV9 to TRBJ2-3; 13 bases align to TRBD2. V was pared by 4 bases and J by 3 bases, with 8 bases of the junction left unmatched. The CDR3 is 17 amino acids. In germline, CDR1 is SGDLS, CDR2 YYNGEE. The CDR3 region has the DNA TGTGCCAGCAGCTTTAAAGGACTAGCGGGGGAAACAGATACGCAGTATTTT. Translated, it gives CASSFKGLAGETDTQYF.

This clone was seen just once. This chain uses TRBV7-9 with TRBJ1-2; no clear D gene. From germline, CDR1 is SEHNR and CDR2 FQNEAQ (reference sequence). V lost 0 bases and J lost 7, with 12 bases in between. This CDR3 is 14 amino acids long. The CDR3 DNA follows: TGTGCCAGCAGCTTAGCCATAGGGCAGGCTGGCTACACCTTC. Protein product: CASSLAIGQAGYTF.

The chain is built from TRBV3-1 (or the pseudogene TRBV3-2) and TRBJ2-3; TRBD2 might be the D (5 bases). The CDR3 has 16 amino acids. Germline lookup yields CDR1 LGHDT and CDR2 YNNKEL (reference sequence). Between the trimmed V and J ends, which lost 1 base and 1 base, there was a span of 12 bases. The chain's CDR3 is CASSQGASLGTDTQYF. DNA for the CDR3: TGTGCCAGCAGCCAAGGGGCTAGCTTGGGCACAGATACGCAGTATTTT.

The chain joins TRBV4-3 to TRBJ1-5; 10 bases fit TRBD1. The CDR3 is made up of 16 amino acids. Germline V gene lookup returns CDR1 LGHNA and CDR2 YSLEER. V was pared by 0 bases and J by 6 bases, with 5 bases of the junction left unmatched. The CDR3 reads CASSQEWDRGGQPQHF. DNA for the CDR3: TGCGCCAGCAGCCAAGAATGGGACAGGGGAGGTCAGCCCCAGCATTTT.

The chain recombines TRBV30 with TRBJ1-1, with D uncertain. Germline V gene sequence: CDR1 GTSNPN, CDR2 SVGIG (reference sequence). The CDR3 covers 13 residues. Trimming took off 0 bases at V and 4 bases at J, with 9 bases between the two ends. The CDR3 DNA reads TGTGCCTGGAGTGTTTCGGGGTTCACTGAAGCTTTCTTT. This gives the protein CAWSVSGFTEAFF. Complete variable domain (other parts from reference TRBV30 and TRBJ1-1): SQTIHQWPATLVQPVGSPLSLECTVEGTSNPNLYWYRQAAGRGLQLLFYSVGIGQISSEVPQNLSASRPQDRQFILSSKKLLLSDSGFYLCAWSVSGFTEAFFGQGTRLTVV.

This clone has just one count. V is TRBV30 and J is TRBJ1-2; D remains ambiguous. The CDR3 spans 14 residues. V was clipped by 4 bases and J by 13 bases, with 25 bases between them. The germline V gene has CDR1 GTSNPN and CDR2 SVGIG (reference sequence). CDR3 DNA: TGTGCCTGGACTCCCCTAACTGACATCTCTGCGGGCACCTTC. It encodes CAWTPLTDISAGTF.

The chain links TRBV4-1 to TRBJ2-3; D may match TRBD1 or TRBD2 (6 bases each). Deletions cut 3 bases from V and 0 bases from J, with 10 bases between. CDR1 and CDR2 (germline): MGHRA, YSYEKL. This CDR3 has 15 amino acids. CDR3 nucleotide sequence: TGCGCCAGCAGCCACGGGGGCAAAAGCACAGATACGCAGTATTTT. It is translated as CASSHGGKSTDTQYF.

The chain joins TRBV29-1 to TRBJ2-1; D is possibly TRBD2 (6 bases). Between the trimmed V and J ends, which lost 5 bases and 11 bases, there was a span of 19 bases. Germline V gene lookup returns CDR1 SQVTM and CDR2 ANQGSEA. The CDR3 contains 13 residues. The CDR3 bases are TGCAGCGTTAAAGCAAGAGAGGGACTCCAGCAGTTCTTC. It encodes CSVKAREGLQQFF.

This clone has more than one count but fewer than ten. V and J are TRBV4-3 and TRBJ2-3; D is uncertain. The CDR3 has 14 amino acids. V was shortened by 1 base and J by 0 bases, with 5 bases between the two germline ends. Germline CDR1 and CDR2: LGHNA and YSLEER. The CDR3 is CASSQGASTDTQYF. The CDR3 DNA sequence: TGCGCCAGCAGCCAAGGGGCCAGCACAGATACGCAGTATTTT.

This CDR3 reads CASSRTGGEQYF. The CDR3 DNA reads TGTGCCAGCAGTCGTACAGGGGGTGAGCAGTACTTC. The chain carries TRBV5-5 and TRBJ2-7; 8 bases map to TRBD1. J lost 7 bases, V lost 5 bases, and 5 bases had no gene match. This CDR3 spans 12 amino acids. Germline values: CDR1 SGHKS, CDR2 YYEKEE (reference sequence).

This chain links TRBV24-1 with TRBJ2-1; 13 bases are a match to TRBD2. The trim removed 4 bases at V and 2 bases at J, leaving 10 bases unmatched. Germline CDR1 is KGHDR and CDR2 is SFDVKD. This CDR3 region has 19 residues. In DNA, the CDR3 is TGTGCCACCAGTGACCCTGAAACTAGCGGGGGGGCTGCCTACAATGAGCAGTTCTTC. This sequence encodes CATSDPETSGGAAYNEQFF.

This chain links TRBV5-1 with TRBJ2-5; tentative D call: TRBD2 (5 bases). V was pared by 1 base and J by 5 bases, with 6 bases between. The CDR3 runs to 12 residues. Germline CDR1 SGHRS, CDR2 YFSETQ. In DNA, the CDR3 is TGCGCCAGCAGCTTGAGGGAGGAGACCCAGTACTTC. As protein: CASSLREETQYF. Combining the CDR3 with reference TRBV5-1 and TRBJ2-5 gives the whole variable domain KAGVTQTPRYLIKTRGQQVTLSCSPISGHRSVSWYQQTPGQGLQFLFEYFSETQRNKGNFPGRFSGRQFSNSRSEMNVSTLELGDSALYLCASSLREETQYFGPGTRLLVL.